A single sample is the source of the 17 T cell receptor beta chains below, sequenced in a study of response to subunit inactivated influenza vaccine. TCRdb called the RT-PCR reads again in MiXCR, with one record for every CDR3 protein. The table records hundreds of thousands of distinct CDR3 sequences, about 8% of them present only once. This material consisted of PBMCs from blood, taken 23 months after vaccination. The source is a man aged 50 to 69 who received an inactivated influenza vaccine.

This rearrangement joins TRBV20-1 to TRBJ2-7; a possible D gene is TRBD1 (6 bases). CDR1 is DFQATT, CDR2 SNEGSKA, per germline (reference sequence). This CDR3 spans 14 amino acids. With 5 bases removed from V and 2 bases from J, the gap between germline ends came to 16 bases. CDR3 DNA: TGCAGTGCTCCAGGACAGATGAATACCTACGAGCAGTACTTC. Residues: CSAPGQMNTYEQYF.

This rearrangement joins TRBV29-1 to TRBJ1-2, with D uncertain. V lost 2 bases and J 7 bases, leaving 11 bases between the germline ends. The germline CDR1 and CDR2 sequences are SQVTM and ANQGSEA. This CDR3 is built from 12 residues. Here the CDR3 DNA reads TGCAGCGTTGAACGAGGGCCGGGTGGCTACACCTTC. It codes for CSVERGPGGYTF.

The chain combines TRBV24-1 with TRBJ2-5; D unresolved. Germline V gene sequence: CDR1 KGHDR, CDR2 SFDVKD. Trimming left V 7 bases short and J 3 bases short, with 11 bases between. This CDR3 is built from 13 residues. The CDR3 coding sequence is TGTGCCACCAGGAAAGGTGGAGAAGAGACCCAGTACTTC. Its protein is CATRKGGEETQYF.

The table lists this clonotype with many counts. This rearrangement joins TRBV7-7 to TRBJ2-5; D may be TRBD1 (5 bases). CDR1 SSHAT and CDR2 FNYEAQ come from the germline V gene (reference sequence). This CDR3 has 14 amino acids. The germline V and J ends were trimmed by 0 bases and 3 bases, with 8 bases remaining between them. CDR3 region: CASSLAGLEETQYF. The CDR3 DNA is TGTGCCAGCAGCTTAGCGGGGCTTGAAGAGACCCAGTACTTC.

This clonotype has only a few counts. The genes are TRBV7-9 and TRBJ2-5; D remains ambiguous. The V end lost 5 bases, the J end lost 1 base, and 14 bases lay between the germline ends. The CDR3 length is 15 residues. CDR1 is SEHNR and CDR2 is FQNEAQ in the germline V gene (reference sequence). CDR3 nucleotide sequence: TGTGCCAGCAGCCTTAACGGTACGCCCCAAGAGACCCAGTACTTC. Translated, it gives CASSLNGTPQETQYF.

This clonotype was observed at least ten times. The rearrangement uses TRBV5-1 and TRBJ2-7, with 9 bases that match TRBD1. With 4 bases clipped from V and 2 bases from J, the junction kept 7 bases outside the gene matches. Per the germline V gene, CDR1 is SGHRS and CDR2 is YFSETQ. The CDR3 spans 15 residues. The CDR3 DNA sequence: TGCGCCAGCAGCCCGAGGACAGGGGCGACCTACGAGCAGTACTTC. Its protein is CASSPRTGATYEQYF.

This clonotype was counted between two and nine times. The genes are TRBV11-1 and TRBJ2-7, with a weak D call TRBD2 (5 bases). Germline V lookup: CDR1 SGHAT, CDR2 FQDESV (reference sequence). This CDR3 spans 15 amino acids. V dropped 7 bases and J dropped 5 bases, with 21 bases sitting between them. The CDR3 region has the DNA TGTGCCAGCACCCCCGGAGGCCCGGTGAGCAACGAGCAGTACTTC. Its translation is CASTPGGPVSNEQYF.

This clonotype was observed at least ten times. The J gene is TRBJ2-3, the V gene TRBV12-3 or TRBV12-4; D is possibly TRBD1 (6 bases). The CDR3 runs 14 residues. V lost 2 bases and J lost 0, with 6 bases in between. CDR3 coding DNA: TGTGCCAGCAGTTTAAGGGGGAGCACAGATACGCAGTATTTT. This sequence encodes CASSLRGSTDTQYF.

This sequence joins TRBV12-3 or TRBV12-4 and TRBJ2-5; 7 bases align to TRBD1. CDR3 size: 15 residues. V shed 5 bases, J shed 1 base, and the junction held 7 bases outside the gene matches. CDR3: CASSPPTGSQETQYF. The CDR3 DNA reads TGTGCCAGCAGTCCCCCGACAGGGTCCCAAGAGACCCAGTACTTC.

This clonotype was seen a few times. This chain connects TRBV20-1 to TRBJ2-7; 8 nucleotides agree with TRBD1. This CDR3 region has 17 residues. CDR1 is DFQATT and CDR2 is SNEGSKA in the germline V gene (reference sequence). V lost 0 bases, J lost 0 bases, and 10 bases stayed unmatched. The CDR3, as DNA: TGCAGTGCTAGAGATTGGTATCAGGGGACAGGCTCCTACGAGCAGTACTTC. The encoded protein is CSARDWYQGTGSYEQYF.

This clonotype was seen a handful of times. The chain combines TRBV6-1 with TRBJ1-3; the match to TRBD1 covers 7 bases. This CDR3 is built from 13 residues. Looked up from germline, CDR1 is MNHNS and CDR2 is SASEGT. V lost 6 bases to trimming and J lost 2 bases; unmatched junction nucleotides: 1. CDR3 sequence (DNA): TGTGCCAGCAGCGGGACAGCTGGAAACACCATATATTTT. As protein: CASSGTAGNTIYF.

The genes are TRBV15 and TRBJ1-2; D remains unclear. Germline V gives CDR1 LNHNV, CDR2 YYDKDF (reference sequence). Deletions cut 0 bases from V and 3 bases from J, with 8 bases between. The CDR3 totals 14 residues. Written as DNA, the CDR3 is TGTGCCACCAGCAGAGAGCGGGGAGACTATGGCTACACCTTC. This gives the protein CATSRERGDYGYTF.

This rearrangement joins TRBV5-1 to TRBJ1-1; D possibly corresponds to TRBD1 (5 bases). The CDR3 contains 15 residues. CDR1 is SGHRS, CDR2 YFSETQ, per germline. Trimming took 4 bases from V and 2 from J, leaving 15 bases between them. The CDR3 sequence is CASSTQVGGNTEAFF. DNA of the CDR3: TGCGCCAGCAGCACCCAGGTGGGGGGAAACACTGAAGCTTTCTTT.

This clonotype was observed many times. The J gene is TRBJ2-1, the V gene TRBV12-3 or TRBV12-4; 14 nucleotides line up with TRBD2. Losses at the gene ends were 5 bases for V and 9 bases for J; bases not matched to a gene: 9. This CDR3 spans 16 amino acids. The CDR3 bases are TGTGCCAGCAGTACCCAGGGACTAGCGGGAGAGGGTGAGCAGTTCTTC. Protein product: CASSTQGLAGEGEQFF.

The table lists this clonotype with many counts. DNA for the CDR3: TGCGCCAGCTGTTTTAGCGGGAGCGCAGATACGCAGTATTTT. Its translation: CASCFSGSADTQYF. The rearrangement joins TRBV5-1 to TRBJ2-3; 9 bases line up with TRBD2. CDR1 is SGHRS, CDR2 YFSETQ, per germline. The CDR3 contains 14 residues. Trimming cost V 7 bases and J 4 bases; bases outside gene matches: 7.

This rearrangement joins TRBV12-3 or TRBV12-4 to TRBJ1-5; possibly TRBD1 for D (5 bases). This CDR3 has 14 amino acids. With 3 bases removed from V and 4 bases from J, the gap between germline ends came to 10 bases. In DNA form, the CDR3 reads TGTGCCAGCAGTTTGGCAGGGTGGAATCAGCCCCAGCATTTT. This translates into CASSLAGWNQPQHF.

This clonotype occurred many times. This chain links TRBV5-8 with TRBJ2-5; D is ambiguous. This CDR3 has 13 residues. Germline V CDR1 and CDR2: SGHTS, YDEGEE. Deletions cut 4 bases from V and 0 bases from J, with 7 bases between. CDR3 bases: TGTGCCAGCAGCGCATTCAACCAAGAGACCCAGTACTTC. Encoded protein: CASSAFNQETQYF.